This T cell receptor (beta chain) was documented in a study of blood T cell repertoires in COVID-19. Study-wide background: T cells, B-cell-depleted T cells, or PBMCs provided the cDNA or gDNA that served as material.

The CDR3 is 14 residues long. Methods used by the authors: Amplification from reference gene primers served as the basis for estimated nucleated cell counts. The data were produced by immunoSEQ multiplex PCR, yet TCRdb's version contains in-frame clones alone and is incomplete. V and J calls and clone size are copied from that table; D and trimming were computed from the DNA. Seen here are roughly 80,000 clones, approximately 78% observed once, and the top ten hold roughly 27%. The genes are TRBV1 and TRBJ2-3; no DNA check was done on the table's D call, TRBD2. TRBV1 is a pseudogene segment. This clonotype was sampled from a human donor in a cohort sampled during active COVID-19. Sequencing used peripheral blood. CDR3 sequence: CTRQAGGSTDTQYF. The CDR3 DNA is TGCACCCGGCAAGCGGGCGGCAGCACAGATACGCAGTATTTT.